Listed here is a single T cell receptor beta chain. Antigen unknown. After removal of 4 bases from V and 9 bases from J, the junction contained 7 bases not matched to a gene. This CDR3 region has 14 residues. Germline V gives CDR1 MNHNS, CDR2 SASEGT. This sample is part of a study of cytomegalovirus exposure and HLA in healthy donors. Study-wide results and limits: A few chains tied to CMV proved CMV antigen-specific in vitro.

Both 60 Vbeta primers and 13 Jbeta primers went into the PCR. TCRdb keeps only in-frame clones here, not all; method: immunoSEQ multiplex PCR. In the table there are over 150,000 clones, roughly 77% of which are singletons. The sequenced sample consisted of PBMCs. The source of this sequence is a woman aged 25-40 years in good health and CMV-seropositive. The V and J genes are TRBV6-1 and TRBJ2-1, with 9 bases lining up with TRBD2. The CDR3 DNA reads TGTGCCAGCAGTGCAACCCAGACTAGCGGTGAGCAGTTCTTC. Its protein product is CASSATQTSGEQFF.